This T cell receptor (beta chain) came from a study of T-cell memory formation after mild COVID-19. Study-level points and caveats: Whether second-wave clones peaking at day 37 were SARS-CoV-2 specific went unconfirmed.

In its sample, this clonotype was seen a few times. As yet, its antigen is unknown. TCRdb independently ran MiXCR on the 5' RACE reads; one entry per CDR3 protein. The sample lists approximately 45,000 distinct CDR3 sequences, roughly 6.6% seen once, with 0.79% in the top ten. Material: PBMCs or a T cell subset sorted from them (not recorded which). This receptor was obtained from an adult who had mild COVID-19 (a few samples of this study predate the infection). Cell type and time point are not known.

Here the CDR3 DNA reads TGTGCCAGCAGCCGTAGCGGGCCACTTGACGAGCAGTACTTC. It is translated as CASSRSGPLDEQYF. This chain connects TRBV5-6 to TRBJ2-7; 7 nucleotides align to TRBD2. V shed 4 bases and J 5 bases; nucleotides not matched to a gene: 9. This CDR3 region has 14 residues. Per the germline V gene, CDR1 is SGHDT and CDR2 is YYEEEE.